This TCR beta chain came from a study of blood T cell repertoires in COVID-19. The overall study: COVID-19 samples collected from the United States, Italy and Spain covered acute and convalescent phases. T cells, B-cell-depleted T cells, or PBMCs provided the cDNA or gDNA that served as material.

Authors' analysis steps: Estimation of nucleated cell counts was performed using reference gene primer amplification. The repertoire was sequenced with immunoSEQ multiplex PCR; TCRdb's copy has only in-frame clones and lacks some. V and J calls plus clone size are reproduced from that table; the DNA served to infer D and trimming. The data hold about 250,000 clones, with roughly 84% observed a single time. The CDR3 extends over 19 amino acids. V dropped 0 bases and J dropped 5; count of bases not matched to a gene: 15. CDR1 and CDR2 (germline): LGHNA, YNFKEQ. This receptor was taken from a woman aged 40 to 49 who had recovered from COVID-19. The sequenced sample consisted of peripheral blood. The chain combines TRBV4-2 with TRBJ2-5; 10 nucleotides line up with TRBD2. For the CDR3, the DNA is TGTGCCAGCAGCCAAGAAGGAGGCAGCGGGGGGGCCGGTAGTGAGACCCAGTACTTC. It specifies CASSQEGGSGGAGSETQYF.